The clone carrying this T cell receptor (beta chain) has just one count. The data were produced by immunoSEQ multiplex PCR, yet TCRdb's version contains in-frame clones alone and is incomplete. The top ten clones hold approximately 0.6% of a sample with 150,000 or so clones, roughly 86% of them seen once. This specimen comes from a study of blood T cell repertoires in COVID-19. The sample comprised peripheral blood. The origin of this receptor is a man in his 60s with COVID-19, enrolled during active disease.

The CDR3 DNA follows: TGTGCCATCCGGACTAATACAGGAGCGACGACCACTGAAGCTTTCTTT. This gives the protein CAIRTNTGATTTEAFF. This chain connects TRBV28 to TRBJ1-1; D possibly corresponds to TRBD1 (5 bases). Trimming cost V 10 bases and J 4 bases, with 25 bases left between them. Germline V gene data show CDR1 as MDHEN and CDR2 as SYDVKM. This CDR3 contains 16 residues.